This T cell receptor beta chain was obtained from a study of blood T cell repertoires in COVID-19. Method: immunoSEQ multiplex PCR; TCRdb's copy keeps in-frame clones and lacks some. The table shows 190,000 or so clones, with about 77% occurring only once. V lost 4 bases and J 2 bases, leaving 15 bases between the germline ends. Germline loops: CDR1 SGHAT, CDR2 FQNNGV. The CDR3 totals 15 residues. Input material: peripheral blood. V is TRBV11-2 and J is TRBJ2-7, with D maybe TRBD1 (6 bases). The source of this sequence is a woman older than 75 with active or convalescent COVID-19. CDR3 nucleotides: TGTGCCAGCAGCTACGCCACCAGGGGCCCCTACGAGCAGTACTTC. It translates to CASSYATRGPYEQYF.